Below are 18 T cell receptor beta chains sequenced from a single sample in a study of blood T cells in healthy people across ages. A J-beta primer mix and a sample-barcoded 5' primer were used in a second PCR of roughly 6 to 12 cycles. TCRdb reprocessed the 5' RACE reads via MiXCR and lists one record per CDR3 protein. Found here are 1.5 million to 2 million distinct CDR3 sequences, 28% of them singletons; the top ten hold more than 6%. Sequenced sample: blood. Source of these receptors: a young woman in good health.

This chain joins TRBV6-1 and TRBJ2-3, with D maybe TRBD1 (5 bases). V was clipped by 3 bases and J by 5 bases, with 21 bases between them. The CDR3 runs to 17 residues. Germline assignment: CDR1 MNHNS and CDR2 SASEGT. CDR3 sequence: CASSEKPPGFREDTQYF. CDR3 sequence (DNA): TGTGCCAGCAGTGAGAAGCCTCCAGGGTTTAGGGAAGATACGCAGTATTTT.

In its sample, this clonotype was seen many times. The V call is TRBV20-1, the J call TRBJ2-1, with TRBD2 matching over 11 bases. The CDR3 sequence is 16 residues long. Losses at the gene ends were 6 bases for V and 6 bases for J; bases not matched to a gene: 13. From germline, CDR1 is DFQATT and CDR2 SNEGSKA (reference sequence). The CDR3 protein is CSATRLAGIFSNEQFF. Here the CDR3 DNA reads TGCAGTGCCACCAGACTAGCGGGAATCTTCAGCAATGAGCAGTTCTTC.

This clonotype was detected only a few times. CDR3 region: CASSPITGALGTQYF. CDR3 nucleotide sequence: TGTGCCAGCTCACCAATAACAGGAGCTTTGGGGACCCAGTACTTC. This chain uses TRBV18 with TRBJ2-5, with D possibly TRBD1 on 5 matching bases. The germline V gene has CDR1 KGHSH and CDR2 LQKENI. Trimming shortened V by 2 bases and J by 7 bases, and 17 bases separated the two germline ends. This CDR3 region has 15 residues.

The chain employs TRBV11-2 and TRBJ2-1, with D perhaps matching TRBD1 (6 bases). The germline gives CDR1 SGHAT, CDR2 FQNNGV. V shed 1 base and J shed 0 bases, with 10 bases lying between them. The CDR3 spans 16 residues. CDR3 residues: CASSLGLGGSYNEQFF. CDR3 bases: TGTGCCAGCAGCTTAGGCTTAGGGGGCTCCTACAATGAGCAGTTCTTC.

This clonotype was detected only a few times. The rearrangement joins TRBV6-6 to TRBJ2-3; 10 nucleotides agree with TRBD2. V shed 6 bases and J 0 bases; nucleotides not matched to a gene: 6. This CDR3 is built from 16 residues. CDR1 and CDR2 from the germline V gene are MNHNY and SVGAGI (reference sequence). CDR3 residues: CASSDPSGGSTDTQYF. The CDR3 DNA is TGTGCCAGCAGCGATCCTAGCGGGGGTAGCACAGATACGCAGTATTTT.

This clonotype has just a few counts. The CDR3 nucleotides read TGTGCCAGCAGCCAAGGAAGGGGTCTTTTGTTCTTC. It is translated as CASSQGRGLLFF. The rearrangement links TRBV3-1 to TRBJ2-1, with a tentative D call TRBD1 (5 bases). Germline CDR1 reads LGHDT; CDR2 reads YNNKEL (reference sequence). Trimming took off 1 base at V and 15 bases at J, with 13 bases between the two ends. The CDR3 covers 12 residues.

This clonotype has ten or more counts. The CDR3: CASSSNMGYEQYF. The DNA of the CDR3 is TGTGCCAGTAGTTCGAATATGGGCTACGAGCAGTACTTC. The gene calls are TRBV19 and TRBJ2-7; D remains unclear. This CDR3 comprises 13 residues. Germline CDR1 reads LNHDA; CDR2 reads SQIVND (reference sequence). V lost 5 bases and J lost 3, with 11 bases in between.

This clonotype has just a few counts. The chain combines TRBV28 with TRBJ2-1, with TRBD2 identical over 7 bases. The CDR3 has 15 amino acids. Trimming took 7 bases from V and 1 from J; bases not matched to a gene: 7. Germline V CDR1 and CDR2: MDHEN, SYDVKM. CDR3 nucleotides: TGTGCCAGCAACGTGTTGGGGGGGTCCTACAATGAGCAGTTCTTC. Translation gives CASNVLGGSYNEQFF. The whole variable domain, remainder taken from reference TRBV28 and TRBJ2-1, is DVKVTQSSRYLVKRTGEKVFLECVQDMDHENMFWYRQDPGLGLRLIYFSYDVKMKEKGDIPEGYSVSREKKERFSLILESASTNQTSMYLCASNVLGGSYNEQFFGPGTRLTVL.

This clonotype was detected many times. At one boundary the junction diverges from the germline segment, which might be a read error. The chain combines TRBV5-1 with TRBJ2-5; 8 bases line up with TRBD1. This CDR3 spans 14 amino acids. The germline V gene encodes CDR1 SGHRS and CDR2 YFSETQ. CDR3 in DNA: TGTGCCAGCAGCTTAACAGGGGGGCCGGAGACCCAGTACTTC. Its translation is CASSLTGGPETQYF.

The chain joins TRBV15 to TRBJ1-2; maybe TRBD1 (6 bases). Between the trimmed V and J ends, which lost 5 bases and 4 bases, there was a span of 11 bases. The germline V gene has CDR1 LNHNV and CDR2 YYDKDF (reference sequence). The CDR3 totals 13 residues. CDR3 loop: CATSPRGGYGYTF. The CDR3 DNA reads TGTGCCACCAGCCCCAGGGGCGGCTATGGCTACACCTTC.

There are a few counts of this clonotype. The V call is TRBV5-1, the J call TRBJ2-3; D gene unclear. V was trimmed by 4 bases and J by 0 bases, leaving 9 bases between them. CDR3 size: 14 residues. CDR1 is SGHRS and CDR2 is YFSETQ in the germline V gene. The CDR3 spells CASSPQYSTDTQYF. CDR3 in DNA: TGCGCCAGCAGCCCACAGTATAGCACAGATACGCAGTATTTT.

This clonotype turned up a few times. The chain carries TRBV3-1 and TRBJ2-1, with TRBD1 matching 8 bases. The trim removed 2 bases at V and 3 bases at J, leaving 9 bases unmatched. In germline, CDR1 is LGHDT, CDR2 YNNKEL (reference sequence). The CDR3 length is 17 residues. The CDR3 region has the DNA TGTGCCAGCAGCCAAAGTCTCGGGACAGGTCACTACAATGAGCAGTTCTTC. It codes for CASSQSLGTGHYNEQFF.

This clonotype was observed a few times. The CDR3 DNA sequence: TGTGCCAGCAGACCCGGCAGGGCGGACTATGGCTACACCTTC. It yields the protein CASRPGRADYGYTF. This chain links TRBV6-1 with TRBJ1-2, with D tentatively TRBD1 (5 bases). V lost 6 bases and J 3 bases, leaving 14 bases between the germline ends. The CDR3 has 14 amino acids. CDR1 is MNHNS, CDR2 SASEGT, per germline.

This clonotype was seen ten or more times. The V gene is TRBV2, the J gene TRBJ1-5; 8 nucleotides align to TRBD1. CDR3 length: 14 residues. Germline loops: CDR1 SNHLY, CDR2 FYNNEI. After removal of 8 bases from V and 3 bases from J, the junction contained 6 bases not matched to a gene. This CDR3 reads CASSGQGNNQPQHF. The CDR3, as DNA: TGTGCCAGCTCCGGACAGGGCAACAATCAGCCCCAGCATTTT.

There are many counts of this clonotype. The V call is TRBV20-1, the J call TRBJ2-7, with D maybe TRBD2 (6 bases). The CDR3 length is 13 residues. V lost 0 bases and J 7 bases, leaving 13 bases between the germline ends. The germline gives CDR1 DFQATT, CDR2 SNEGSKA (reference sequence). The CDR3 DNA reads TGCAGTGCTAGAGAAGCTAGCGCGGGGGAGCAGTACTTC. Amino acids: CSAREASAGEQYF.

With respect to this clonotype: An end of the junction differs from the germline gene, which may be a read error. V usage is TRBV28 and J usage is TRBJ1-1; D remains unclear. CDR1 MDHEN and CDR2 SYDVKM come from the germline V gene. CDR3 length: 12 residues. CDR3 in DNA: TGTGTCAGCAGTTATCCACACACTGAAGCTTTCTTT. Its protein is CVSSYPHTEAFF.

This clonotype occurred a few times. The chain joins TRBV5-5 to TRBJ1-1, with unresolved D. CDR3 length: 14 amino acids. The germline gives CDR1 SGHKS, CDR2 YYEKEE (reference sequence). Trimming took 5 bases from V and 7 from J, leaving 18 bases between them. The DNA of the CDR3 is TGTGCCAGCAGTCGTACCGGTGGAACCCGTGAAGCTTTCTTT. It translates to CASSRTGGTREAFF.

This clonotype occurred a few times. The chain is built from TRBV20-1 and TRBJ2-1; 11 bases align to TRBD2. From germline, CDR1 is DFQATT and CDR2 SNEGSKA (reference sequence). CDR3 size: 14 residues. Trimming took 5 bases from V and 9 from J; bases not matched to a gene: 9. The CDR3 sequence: CSASRSGRVGEQFF. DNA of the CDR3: TGCAGTGCTTCCCGTAGCGGGAGGGTGGGTGAGCAGTTCTTC.